This T cell receptor beta chain was recorded in a study of T cell responses to AZD1222 COVID-19 vaccine (dated by TCRdb to the early 2020s). Notes on the research overall: A total of 230 to 250 trial participants underwent TCR sequencing, of whom roughly 210 received two doses of AZD1222 and about 26 received two doses of the MenACWY control vaccine. Trial participants were enrolled by age into subgroups of 18-55, 56-69 and 70-plus years, and approximately 150, 30 and 60 TCR-sequenced participants, respectively, were included in these subgroups. Results the study describes overall, beyond this receptor: CD4 TCRs associated with the vaccine covered the entire spike protein, and the dominant responses were in regions 160-218 and 743-854. Conclusions about previously exposed vaccinees were limited because only a handful of AZD1222 recipients were SARS-CoV-2 seropositive at baseline. Participants were mostly white British and included more females than males, and it was suggested by the authors that clonal diversity may have been underestimated. Because no day 14 peak-response samples were available, repertoires were characterized only after the peak T cell response. A significant rise in spike-specific TCR breadth and depth was observed after two AZD1222 doses relative to day 0 and relative to MenACWY recipients. The 56-69-year group was small, and its depth increase did not reach significance, likely because of low power. Epitopes outside the regions mutated in the B.1.351 and B.1.1.7 variants were reportedly recognized by nearly half of the unique spike-specific TCRs.

The CDR3 regions of human TCRbeta chains were analyzed by immunosequencing. In the paper's pipeline: TCRs in the repertoires were compared against a reference library of SARS-CoV-2-specific TCRs that had been generated with the MIRA antigen-specificity platform. Breadth meant the fraction of unique TCRs that were SARS-CoV-2-associated, whereas depth meant the fraction of total T cells that were SARS-CoV-2-associated. Using the MIRA data, each spike-specific TCR was assigned both to the spike region to which the TCR was reactive and to a CD4 or CD8 class. Log10-transformed breadth and depth values were compared by one-way ANOVA with Sidak's multiple comparisons tests. TCRdb re-hosts the immuneACCESS table, in-frame sequences only. Its copies lack some clones; in the studies checked, an unresolved V gene accounts for under half of them, and the cause for the rest is not known. V and J calls and clone size are those listed in that table; D and trimming were worked out from the DNA. For this sample there are approximately 140,000 clones; under 90% appear just once. In total, the top ten clones hold roughly 1.7% of the sample.

Looking up the germline V gene yields CDR1 KGHSH and CDR2 LQKENI. The junction carries 11 bases between V and J, which are trimmed by 5 bases and 7 bases respectively. From cysteine to phenylalanine, the CDR3 is 13 amino acids long. The entry retains the CDR3 DNA only, 39 bases that are in frame from base 1. A remark on this clone: Its target antigen remains unknown. Per-base qualities were not stored, and no clone one base away is much larger.

Interpreted using the paper, the time point label stands for: about 28 days (+/-7) after the second vaccine dose. AZD1222 recipients with second doses at about 4 weeks or about 12 weeks were pooled, because spike-specific TCR depth and breadth did not differ between schedules. Vaccinee samples came from UK trials COV001 and COV002, including a single-blind randomized controlled phase 2/3 trial of AZD1222 (ChAdOx1 nCoV-19) in healthy adults. For TCRbeta chain sequencing, PBMC samples were collected from trial participants at day 0 and at day 28 after the second dose. The receptor's source is an adult who received the AZD1222 COVID-19 vaccine. This chain is built from TRBV18 and TRBJ1-4, with no confidently assigned D gene. Sequences were derived from peripheral blood, sampled 28 days after the second AZD1222 dose. The nucleotide sequence is TGTGCCAGCTCAATTAGCCGGTCTGAAAAACTGTTTTTT. This sequence encodes CASSISRSEKLFF.